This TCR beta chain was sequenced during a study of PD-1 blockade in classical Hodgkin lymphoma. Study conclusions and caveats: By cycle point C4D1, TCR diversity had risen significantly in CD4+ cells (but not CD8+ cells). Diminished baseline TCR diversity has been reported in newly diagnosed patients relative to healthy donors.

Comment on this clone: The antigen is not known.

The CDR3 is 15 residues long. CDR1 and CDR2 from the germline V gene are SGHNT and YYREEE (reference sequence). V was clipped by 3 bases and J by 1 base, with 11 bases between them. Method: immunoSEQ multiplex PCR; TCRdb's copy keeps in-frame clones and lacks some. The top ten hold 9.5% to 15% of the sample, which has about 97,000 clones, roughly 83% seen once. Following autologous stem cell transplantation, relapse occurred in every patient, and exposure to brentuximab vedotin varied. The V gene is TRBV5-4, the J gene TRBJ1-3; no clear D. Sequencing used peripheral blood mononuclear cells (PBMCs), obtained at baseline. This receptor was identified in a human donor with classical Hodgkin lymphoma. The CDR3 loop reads CASSSRGVSGNTIYF. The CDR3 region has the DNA TGTGCCAGCAGCTCCCGGGGAGTTTCTGGAAACACCATATATTTT. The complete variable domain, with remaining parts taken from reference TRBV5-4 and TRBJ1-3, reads ETGVTQSPTHLIKTRGQQVTLRCSSQSGHNTVSWYQQALGQGPQFIFQYYREEENGRGNFPPRFSGLQFPNYSSELNVNALELDDSALYLCASSSRGVSGNTIYFGEGSWLTVV.